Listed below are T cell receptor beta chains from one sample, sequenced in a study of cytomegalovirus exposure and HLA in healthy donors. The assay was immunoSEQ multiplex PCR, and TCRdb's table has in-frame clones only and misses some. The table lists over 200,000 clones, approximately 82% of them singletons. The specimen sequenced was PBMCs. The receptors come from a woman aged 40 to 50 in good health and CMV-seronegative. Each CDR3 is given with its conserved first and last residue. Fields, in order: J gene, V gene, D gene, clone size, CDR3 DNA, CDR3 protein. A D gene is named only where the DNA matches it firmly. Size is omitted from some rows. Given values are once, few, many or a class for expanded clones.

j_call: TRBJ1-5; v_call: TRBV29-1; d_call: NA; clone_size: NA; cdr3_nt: TGCAGCGTAACAGGAAGCTCCAGCAATCAGCCCCAGCATTTT; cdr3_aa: CSVTGSSSNQPQHF
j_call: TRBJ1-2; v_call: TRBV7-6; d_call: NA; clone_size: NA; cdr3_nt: TGTGCCAGCAGCCTCGGGGGGTATGGCTACACCTTC; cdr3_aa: CASSLGGYGYTF
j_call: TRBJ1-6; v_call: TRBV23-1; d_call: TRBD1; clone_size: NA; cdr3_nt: TGCGCCAGCAGTCAATGGGACAGCCGTTCACCCCTCCACTTT; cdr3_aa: CASSQWDSRSPLHF
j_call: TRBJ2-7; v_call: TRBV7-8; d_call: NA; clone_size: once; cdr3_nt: TGTGCCAGCAGCGCGTCTTTTAGCTCCTACGAGCAGTACTTC; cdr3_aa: CASSASFSSYEQYF
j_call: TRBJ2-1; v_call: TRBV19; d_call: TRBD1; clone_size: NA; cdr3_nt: TGTGCCAGTAAGACCCGGGACAGCCACAATGAGCAGTTCTTC; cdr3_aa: CASKTRDSHNEQFF
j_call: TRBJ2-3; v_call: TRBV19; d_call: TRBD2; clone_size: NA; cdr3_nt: TGTGCCAGTACCCCGGGAGGGACTACAGATACGCAGTATTTT; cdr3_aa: CASTPGGTTDTQYF
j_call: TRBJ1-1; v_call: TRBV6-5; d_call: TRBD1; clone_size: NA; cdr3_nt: TGTGCCAGCAGTTACGAGGGACAGGGGAACACTGAAGCTTTCTTT; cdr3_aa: CASSYEGQGNTEAFF
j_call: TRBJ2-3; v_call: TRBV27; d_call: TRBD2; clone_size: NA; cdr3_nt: TGTGCCATCCGGGAGGGCGCGGGACTAGTGGCAGATACGCAGTATTTT; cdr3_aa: CAIREGAGLVADTQYF
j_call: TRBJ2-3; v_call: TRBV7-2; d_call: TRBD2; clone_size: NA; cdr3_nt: TGTGCCAGCACCAGGACTAGCGGGGGGACCACAGATACGCAGTATTTT; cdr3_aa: CASTRTSGGTTDTQYF
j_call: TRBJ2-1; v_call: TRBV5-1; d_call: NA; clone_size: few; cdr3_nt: TGCGCCAGCAGCTTTCAGGGCGCCTACAATGAGCAGTTCTTC; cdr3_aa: CASSFQGAYNEQFF
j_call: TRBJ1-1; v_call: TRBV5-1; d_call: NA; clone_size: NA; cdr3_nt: TGCGCCAGCAGCGCGTTCAGGGGAAGGGACACTGAAGCTTTCTTT; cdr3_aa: CASSAFRGRDTEAFF
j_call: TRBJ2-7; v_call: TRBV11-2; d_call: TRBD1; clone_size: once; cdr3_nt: TGTGCCAGCAGCTTAGAAGCAAATTCTTGGACAGGGAGCTCCTACGAGCAGTACTTC; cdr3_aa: CASSLEANSWTGSSYEQYF
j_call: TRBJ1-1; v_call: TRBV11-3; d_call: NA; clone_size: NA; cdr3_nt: TGTGCCAGCACTGGGGGCCGACTGAACACTGAAGCTTTCTTT; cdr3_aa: CASTGGRLNTEAFF
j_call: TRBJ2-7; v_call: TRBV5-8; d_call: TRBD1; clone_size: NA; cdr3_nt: TGTGCCAGCAGCTCCCGGGACAGATTCTACGAGCAGTACTTC; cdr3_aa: CASSSRDRFYEQYF
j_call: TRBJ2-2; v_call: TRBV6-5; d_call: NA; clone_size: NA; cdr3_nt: TGTGCCAGCAGTTACTACGGGGGTTCCGGGGAGCTGTTTTTT; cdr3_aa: CASSYYGGSGELFF
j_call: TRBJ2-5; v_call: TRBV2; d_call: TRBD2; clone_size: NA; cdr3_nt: TGTGCCAATCAGAGAGCGGGGGGGCCCCAAGAGACCCAGTACTTC; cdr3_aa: CANQRAGGPQETQYF
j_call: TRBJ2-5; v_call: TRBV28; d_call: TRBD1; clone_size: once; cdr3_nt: TGTGCCAGCAGTCTCCGGGACAGACCATCCGAGACCCAGTACTTC; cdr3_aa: CASSLRDRPSETQYF
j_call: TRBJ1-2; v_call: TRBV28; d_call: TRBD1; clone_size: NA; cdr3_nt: TGTGCCAGCAGTAGACAGGGTGATGGCTACACCTTC; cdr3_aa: CASSRQGDGYTF
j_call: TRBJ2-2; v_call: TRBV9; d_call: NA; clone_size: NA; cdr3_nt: TGTGCCAGCAGCGTACAGGCCCTAGCTGCCGGGGAGCTGTTTTTT; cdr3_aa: CASSVQALAAGELFF
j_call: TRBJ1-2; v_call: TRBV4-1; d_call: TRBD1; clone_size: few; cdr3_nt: TGCGCCAGCAGCCAAGCGTCTACCGGGACAGGGTTTCGCGGCTACACCTTC; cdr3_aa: CASSQASTGTGFRGYTF
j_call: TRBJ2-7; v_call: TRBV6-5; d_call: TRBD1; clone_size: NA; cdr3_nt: TGTGCCAGCAGCCGGGACAGGGGATACTACTACGAGCAGTACTTC; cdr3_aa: CASSRDRGYYYEQYF
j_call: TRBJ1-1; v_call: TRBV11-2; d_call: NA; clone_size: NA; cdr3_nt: TGTGCCAGCAGCTCCGAGGCAGGGGTGACTGAAGCTTTCTTT; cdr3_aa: CASSSEAGVTEAFF
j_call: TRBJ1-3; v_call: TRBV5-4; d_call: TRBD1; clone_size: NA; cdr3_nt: TGTGCCAGCAGCTCCCCCCCAGGGGGCGAATCCGGAAACACCATATATTTT; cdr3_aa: CASSSPPGGESGNTIYF
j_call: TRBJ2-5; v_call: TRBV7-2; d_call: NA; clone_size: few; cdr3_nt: TGTGCCAGCAGCGCAACACGTCGAGAGACCCAGTACTTC; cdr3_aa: CASSATRRETQYF
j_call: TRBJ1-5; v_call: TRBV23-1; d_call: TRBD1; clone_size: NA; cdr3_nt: TGCGCCAGCAGTCAATGGGGACAGGGAAGCGATCAGCCCCAGCATTTT; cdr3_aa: CASSQWGQGSDQPQHF
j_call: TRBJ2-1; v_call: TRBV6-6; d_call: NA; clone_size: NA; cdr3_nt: TGTGCCAGCACCGTCGGGTACAATGAGCAGTTCTTC; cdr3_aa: CASTVGYNEQFF
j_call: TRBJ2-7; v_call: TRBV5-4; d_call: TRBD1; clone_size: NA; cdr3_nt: TGTGCCAGCAGCCCGGGACAGGGCCTCTACGAGCAGTACTTC; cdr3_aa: CASSPGQGLYEQYF
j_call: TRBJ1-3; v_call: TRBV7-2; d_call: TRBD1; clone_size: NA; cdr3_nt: TGTGCCAGCGGCCGGGACAGGACTGGAAACACCATATATTTT; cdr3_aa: CASGRDRTGNTIYF
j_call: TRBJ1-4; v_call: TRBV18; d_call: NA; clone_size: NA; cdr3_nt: TGTGCCAGCTCACAAGGCCCTTCTAGTGCAACTAATGAAAAACTGTTTTTT; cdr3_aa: CASSQGPSSATNEKLFF